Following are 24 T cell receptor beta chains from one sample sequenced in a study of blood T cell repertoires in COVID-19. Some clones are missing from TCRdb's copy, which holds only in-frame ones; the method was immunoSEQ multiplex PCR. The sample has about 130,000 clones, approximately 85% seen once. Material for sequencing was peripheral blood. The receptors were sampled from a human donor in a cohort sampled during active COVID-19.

DNA for the CDR3: TGTGCCAGCAGCTTAGAGTGGAGGGACGAGACCCAGTACTTC. Translated: CASSLEWRDETQYF. The chain combines TRBV11-2 with TRBJ2-5, with a tentative D call TRBD2 (6 bases). Trimming left V 0 bases short and J 5 bases short, with 10 bases between. This CDR3 is 14 amino acids long. Germline CDR1 and CDR2: SGHAT and FQNNGV.

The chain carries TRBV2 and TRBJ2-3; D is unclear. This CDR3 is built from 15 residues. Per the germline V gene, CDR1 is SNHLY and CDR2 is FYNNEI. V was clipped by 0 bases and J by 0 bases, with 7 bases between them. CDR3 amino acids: CASSEAFLSTDTQYF. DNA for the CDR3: TGTGCCAGCAGTGAAGCCTTTCTTAGCACAGATACGCAGTATTTT.

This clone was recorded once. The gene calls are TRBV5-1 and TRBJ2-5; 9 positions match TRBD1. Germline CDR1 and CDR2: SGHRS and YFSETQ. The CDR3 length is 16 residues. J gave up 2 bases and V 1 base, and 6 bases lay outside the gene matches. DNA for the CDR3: TGCGCCAGCAGCTTGCCGACAGGGGGATCTCAAGAGACCCAGTACTTC. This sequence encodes CASSLPTGGSQETQYF.

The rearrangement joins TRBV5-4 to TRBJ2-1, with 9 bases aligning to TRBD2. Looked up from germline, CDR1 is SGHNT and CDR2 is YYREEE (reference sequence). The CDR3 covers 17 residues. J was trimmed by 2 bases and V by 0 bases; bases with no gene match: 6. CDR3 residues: CASSLAGASGTYNEQFF. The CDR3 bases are TGTGCCAGCAGCTTGGCGGGGGCTAGCGGGACCTACAATGAGCAGTTCTTC.

For the CDR3, the DNA is TGTGCCAGCAGCCCGAGAGCGGGGTCCACAGATACGCAGTATTTT. Protein: CASSPRAGSTDTQYF. This sequence joins TRBV7-3 and TRBJ2-3, with 7 bases identical to TRBD2. Germline CDR1 and CDR2: SGHTA and FQGTGA. This CDR3 comprises 15 residues. The V and J ends lost 5 bases and 2 bases, in that order; junction bases with no gene match: 7.

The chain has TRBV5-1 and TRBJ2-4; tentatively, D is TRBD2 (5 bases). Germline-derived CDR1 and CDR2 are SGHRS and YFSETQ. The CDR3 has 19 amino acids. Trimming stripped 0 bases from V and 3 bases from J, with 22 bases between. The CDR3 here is CASSLGDKRLTTLKNIQYF. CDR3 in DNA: TGCGCCAGCAGCTTGGGAGATAAGCGCCTGACTACTCTCAAAAACATTCAGTACTTC. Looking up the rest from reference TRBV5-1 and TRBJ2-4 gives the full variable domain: KAGVTQTPRYLIKTRGQQVTLSCSPISGHRSVSWYQQTPGQGLQFLFEYFSETQRNKGNFPGRFSGRQFSNSRSEMNVSTLELGDSALYLCASSLGDKRLTTLKNIQYFGAGTRLSVL.

This CDR3 is CASSLGGSGEQYF. The CDR3 DNA sequence: TGTGCCAGCAGTTTGGGGGGTTCTGGGGAGCAGTACTTC. The V and J genes are TRBV12-3 or TRBV12-4 and TRBJ2-7; possibly TRBD2 for D (6 bases). Trimming pared 3 bases from V and 7 bases from J, leaving 13 bases between. The CDR3 loop spans 13 amino acids.

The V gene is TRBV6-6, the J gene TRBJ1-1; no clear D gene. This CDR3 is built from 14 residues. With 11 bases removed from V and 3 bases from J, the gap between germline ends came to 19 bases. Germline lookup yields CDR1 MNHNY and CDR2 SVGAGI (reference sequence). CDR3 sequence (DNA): TGTGCCGGACGCGGGATAGGGTGGGACACTGAAGCTTTCTTT. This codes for CAGRGIGWDTEAFF.

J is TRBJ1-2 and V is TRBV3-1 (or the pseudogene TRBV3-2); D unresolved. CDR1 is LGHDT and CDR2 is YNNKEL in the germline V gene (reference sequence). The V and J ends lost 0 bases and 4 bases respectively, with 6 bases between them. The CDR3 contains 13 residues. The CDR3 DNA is TGTGCCAGCAGCCAAGAGAGGATCTATGGCTACACCTTC. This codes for CASSQERIYGYTF.

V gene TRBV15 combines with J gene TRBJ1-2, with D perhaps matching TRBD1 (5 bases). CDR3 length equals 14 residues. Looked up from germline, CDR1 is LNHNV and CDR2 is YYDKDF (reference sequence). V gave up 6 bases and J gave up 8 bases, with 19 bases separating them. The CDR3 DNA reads TGTGCCACCAGTTCAGGGTATCCCTCGGAGGGCTACACCTTC. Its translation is CATSSGYPSEGYTF.

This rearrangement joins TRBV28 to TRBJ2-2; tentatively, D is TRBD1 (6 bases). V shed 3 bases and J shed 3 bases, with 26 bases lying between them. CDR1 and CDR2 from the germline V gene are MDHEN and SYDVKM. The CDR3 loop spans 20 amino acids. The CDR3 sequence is CASSFVRGPTVKSYTGELFF. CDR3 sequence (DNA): TGTGCCAGCAGTTTTGTCAGGGGTCCTACGGTTAAATCATACACCGGGGAGCTGTTTTTT.

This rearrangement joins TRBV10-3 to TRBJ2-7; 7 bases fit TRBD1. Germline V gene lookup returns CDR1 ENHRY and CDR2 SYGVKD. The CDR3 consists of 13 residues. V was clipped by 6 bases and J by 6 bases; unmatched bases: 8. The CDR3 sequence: CAIRNNRGSEQYF. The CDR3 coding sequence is TGTGCCATCAGAAACAACAGGGGTAGCGAGCAGTACTTC.

The CDR3 DNA follows: TGTGCCACCAGCAGCAGACATCCTCGCTTCACAGATACGCAGTATTTT. Protein product: CATSSRHPRFTDTQYF. This chain links TRBV15 with TRBJ2-3; D uncertain. Trimming took off 3 bases at V and 2 bases at J, with 15 bases between the two ends. CDR3 length equals 16 residues. Per germline, CDR1 LNHNV and CDR2 YYDKDF (reference sequence).

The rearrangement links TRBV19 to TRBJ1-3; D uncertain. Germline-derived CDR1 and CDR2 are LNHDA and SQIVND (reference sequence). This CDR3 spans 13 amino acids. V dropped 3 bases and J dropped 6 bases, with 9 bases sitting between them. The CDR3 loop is CASSIGGLNTIYF. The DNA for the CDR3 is TGTGCCAGTAGTATCGGAGGACTAAACACCATATATTTT.

The CDR3 loop is CASSEDRGREAEAFF. CDR3 bases: TGTGCCAGCAGTGAGGACAGGGGGCGCGAGGCTGAAGCTTTCTTT. The chain couples TRBV25-1 to TRBJ1-1; 11 nucleotides align to TRBD1. The germline gives CDR1 MGHDK, CDR2 SYGVNS. The CDR3 runs to 15 residues. The J segment lost 6 bases and the V segment lost 3 bases, leaving 6 bases of the junction unmatched. Variable domain in full (rest from reference TRBV25-1 and TRBJ1-1): EADIYQTPRYLVIGTGKKITLECSQTMGHDKMYWYQQDPGMELHLIHYSYGVNSTEKGDLSSESTVSRIRTEHFPLTLESARPSHTSQYLCASSEDRGREAEAFFGQGTRLTVV.

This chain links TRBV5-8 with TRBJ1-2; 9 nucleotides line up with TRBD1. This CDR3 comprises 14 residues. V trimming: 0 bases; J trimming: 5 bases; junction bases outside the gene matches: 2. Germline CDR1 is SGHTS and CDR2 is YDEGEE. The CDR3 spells CASSLDRGQYGYTF. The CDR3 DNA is TGTGCCAGCAGCTTGGACAGGGGGCAATATGGCTACACCTTC.

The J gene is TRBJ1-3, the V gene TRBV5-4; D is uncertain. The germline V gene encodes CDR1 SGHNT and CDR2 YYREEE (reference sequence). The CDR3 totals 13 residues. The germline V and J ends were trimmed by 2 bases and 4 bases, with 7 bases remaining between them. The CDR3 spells CASSLDGGNTIYF. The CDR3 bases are TGTGCCAGCAGCTTAGACGGGGGAAACACCATATATTTT. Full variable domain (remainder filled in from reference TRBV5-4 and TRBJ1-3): ETGVTQSPTHLIKTRGQQVTLRCSSQSGHNTVSWYQQALGQGPQFIFQYYREEENGRGNFPPRFSGLQFPNYSSELNVNALELDDSALYLCASSLDGGNTIYFGEGSWLTVV.

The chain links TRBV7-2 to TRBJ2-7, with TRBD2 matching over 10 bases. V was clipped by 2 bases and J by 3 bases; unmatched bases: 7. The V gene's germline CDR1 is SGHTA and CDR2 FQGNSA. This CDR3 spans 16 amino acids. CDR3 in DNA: TGTGCCAGCAGCTTAAGTGGGACTAGCGTAAGCTACGAGCAGTACTTC. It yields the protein CASSLSGTSVSYEQYF.

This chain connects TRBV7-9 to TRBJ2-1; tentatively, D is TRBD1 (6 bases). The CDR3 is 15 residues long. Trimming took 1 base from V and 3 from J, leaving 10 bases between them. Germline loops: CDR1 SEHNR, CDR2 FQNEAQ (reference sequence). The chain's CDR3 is CASSLGQVNYNEQFF. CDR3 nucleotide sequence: TGTGCCAGCAGCTTAGGACAGGTCAACTACAATGAGCAGTTCTTC.

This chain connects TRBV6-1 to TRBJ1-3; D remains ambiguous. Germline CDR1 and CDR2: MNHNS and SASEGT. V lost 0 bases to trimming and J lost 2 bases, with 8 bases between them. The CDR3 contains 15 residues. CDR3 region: CASSEAGRAGNTIYF. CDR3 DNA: TGTGCCAGCAGTGAAGCGGGGAGGGCTGGAAACACCATATATTTT.

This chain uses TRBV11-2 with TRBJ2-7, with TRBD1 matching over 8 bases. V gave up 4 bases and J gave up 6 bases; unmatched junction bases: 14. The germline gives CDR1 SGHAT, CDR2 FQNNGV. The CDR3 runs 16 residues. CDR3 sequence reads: CASSSRRTGTEGEQYF. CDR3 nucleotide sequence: TGTGCCAGCAGCTCGAGGAGGACAGGGACGGAAGGCGAGCAGTACTTC.

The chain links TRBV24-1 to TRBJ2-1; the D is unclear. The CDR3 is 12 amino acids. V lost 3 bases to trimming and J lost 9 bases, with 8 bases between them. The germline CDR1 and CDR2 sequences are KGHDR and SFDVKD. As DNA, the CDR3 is TGTGCCACCAGTGATGCTAGTGGTGAGCAGTTCTTC. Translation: CATSDASGEQFF.

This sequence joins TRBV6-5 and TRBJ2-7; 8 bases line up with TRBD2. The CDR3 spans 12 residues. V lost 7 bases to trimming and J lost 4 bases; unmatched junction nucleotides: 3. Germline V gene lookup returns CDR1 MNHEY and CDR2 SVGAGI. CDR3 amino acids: CASISSGYEQYF. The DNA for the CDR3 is TGTGCCAGCATTTCTAGCGGGTACGAGCAGTACTTC.

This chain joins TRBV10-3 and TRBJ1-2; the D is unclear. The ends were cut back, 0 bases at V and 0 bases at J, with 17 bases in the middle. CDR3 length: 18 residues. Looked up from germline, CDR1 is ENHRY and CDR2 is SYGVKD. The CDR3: CAISESRVKRVSNYGYTF. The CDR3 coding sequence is TGTGCCATCAGTGAGTCGAGGGTTAAAAGGGTCTCTAACTATGGCTACACCTTC.